The T cell receptor (beta chain) under discussion was sequenced for a study of T cells in women clearing cervical HPV infection (dated by TCRdb to the late 2010s). About the full investigation: The cases were under 30 women with histologically confirmed HPV16-related CIN3 or worse, and 2 of these cases were invasive cancers. The 20 to 25 controls were women who cleared a single incident HPV16 infection within 12 months without developing precancer or cancer. Blood from cases was drawn at the visit where the lesion was first identified, while blood from controls was drawn once the infection was no longer detected. Among cases, blood sampling occurred a median of roughly 160 days after lesion detection, with an interquartile range of roughly 90 to 200 days. HLA typing was available for only a few women, so HLA type could not be excluded as a confounder. This exploratory proof-of-principle case-control study, nested within the Guanacaste HPV Natural History Study in Costa Rica, compared TCR repertoires among women with different cervical HPV16 outcomes. Cases and controls were matched on year of sample collection and on age within five years. Cases had a median age of about 34 years compared with 38 for controls, and baseline characteristics showed no significant differences between the groups. The parent cohort enrolled 10,000 or so women aged 18 or older in Guanacaste, Costa Rica, during about 1992 to 1994 and followed them for 7 to 8 years. Five blinded duplicates per group were added as quality controls, giving around 60 samples: approximately 50 participants and about ten replicates.

Broader findings and caveats from the paper: Lower TRBV6-7 relative abundance was observed in cases than in controls (roughly 0.12% versus 0.15%; Bonferroni P = 0.0008). Whether associations preceded infection or resulted from infection could not be shown with the cross-sectional design, and effector/memory subsets and HPV-specific T cells were not isolated. Cases were distinguished from controls with an estimated AUC of about 0.8 by random forest classifiers combining richness and V gene abundances. Because the number of T cells per sample was unknown, the richness differences could reflect varying T-cell content rather than repertoire biology. Significantly higher TCR repertoire richness was observed in CIN3+ cases than in controls across sequencing depths, whereas no difference in evenness was found.

Turning to this clone: Its antigen remains unidentified. The junction shows a germline mismatch at one end, possibly a read error. Read sequence stops 3 residues before the CDR3 end, and the germline J gene provides the missing end.

Every participant had a single incident cervical HPV16 infection, and women with prevalent HPV16 infections were excluded. Cervical HPV DNA was detected with MY09/MY11 PCR, and genotyping was done by dot-blot hybridization. Roughly 15 mL of heparinized blood were centrifuged, and the buffy coat was aliquoted, frozen at -30°C, then stored at -80°C. Genomic DNA was extracted from buffy coat specimens using QIAGEN kits. The CDR3 has 16 amino acids, counting the end cysteine and phenylalanine. Part of the CDR3 DNA is given, 39 bases translated from base 1. Per the germline V gene, LGHNA is the CDR1 and YNFKEQ is the CDR2. TCR beta CDR3 regions were amplified by multiplex PCR using the immunoSEQ assay from an average of about 1.2 ug genomic DNA per sample. Primer bias was corrected in the assay by using a complete synthetic TCR repertoire to establish an amplification baseline. The amplicons were sequenced using the Illumina platform. On the study's bioinformatics: Sequence errors were corrected by clustering with frequency ratios and a modified nearest-neighbor algorithm, and the sequences were then analyzed in the immunoSEQ Analyzer using IMGT gene definitions. TCR richness and evenness were averaged over 20 rarefaction repeats at each rarefaction depth, excluding samples with fewer sequences than the depth. Relative abundances of V, D and J genes were compared between groups using Wilcoxon rank sum tests, with FDR correction applied. For the blinded duplicates, the intraclass correlation was nearly 96% for TCR richness and averaged about 76% across around 66 gene segments. Sourced from immuneACCESS, this table was stored by TCRdb with only in-frame sequences that have V and J called. A share of the clones is absent; for the studies checked, an unresolved V gene accounts for under half, and the remainder has no known explanation. The D gene and trimming were derived from the DNA, and the V and J assignments and clone size from that table. The sample table gives approximately 38,000 clones. The ten largest clones add up to approximately 6.8% of the sample.

The material sequenced was blood buffy coat. The rearranged segments are TRBV4-2 and TRBJ2-3; 10 nucleotides in the junction match TRBD2. This clonotype was obtained from a woman aged 18 to 75 with a cervical HPV16 infection that either progressed to CIN3+ or cleared (not recorded which). The CDR3 corresponds to CASSLERGGFTDTQYF. The CDR3 bases that were read are TGCGCCAGCAGCCTCGAGCGGGGGGGCTTCACAGATACG.